The clone carrying this TCR beta chain was seen a handful of times. Antigen specificity is unknown. The CDR3 runs 14 residues. CDR1 is DFQATT and CDR2 is SNEGSKA in the germline V gene (reference sequence). V gave up 5 bases and J gave up 4 bases, with 14 bases separating them. These data originate in a study of CD8 T cells in ankylosing spondylitis. The TCR beta libraries were generated through quantitative 5'-RACE incorporating molecular barcodes. TCRdb redid the calling of the 5' RACE reads with MiXCR, one entry per CDR3 protein. This sample has 300,000 to 400,000 distinct CDR3 sequences, with approximately 22% found just once. Overall study results and limits: Reports of some motif variants in reactive arthritis synovial fluid and blood predate this one. Typical of ankylosing spondylitis blood, it appeared, was a TCR beta motif of about eight highly homologous variants.

Material for sequencing was blood, either unsorted or a sorted T cell fraction (not recorded which). The receptor comes from a male donor with ankylosing spondylitis or in good health (not recorded which). The chain is built from TRBV20-1 and TRBJ2-2, with D perhaps assigned TRBD1 or TRBD2 (7 bases each). Written as DNA, the CDR3 is TGCAGTGCTGGGAGGGGGCGACTCACCGGGGAGCTGTTTTTT. It codes for CSAGRGRLTGELFF.